Each of the 25 T cell receptor beta chains below was sequenced from the same sample in a study of tumor-infiltrating lymphocytes in primary liver carcinoma. In addition to blood RNA drawn from unsorted whole blood, germline DNA was extracted. The investigators made TCR beta cDNA from approximately 510 ng total RNA, using a constant-region primer. Library construction for TCR beta comprised three nested multiplex PCR rounds performed with slightly modified ARM-PCR. The first two PCR rounds used TRBV1-TRBV30 forward primers with a C-beta reverse primer, 10 to 11 cycles each. TCRdb analysed the multiplex PCR reads with MiXCR anew, one entry per CDR3 protein. This table has roughly 180,000 distinct CDR3 sequences, about 60% appearing once. The sequenced sample was peripheral blood. These TCRs come from a man aged 40-49 years with primary liver carcinoma and hepatitis B virus infection.

Remarks on this clonotype: The CDR3 does not end in the conserved phenylalanine or tryptophan, so this is likely a read error. The chain is built from TRBV10-1 and TRBJ2-1, with 13 bases lining up with TRBD2. The germline V gene encodes CDR1 WNHNN and CDR2 SYGVQD (reference sequence). This CDR3 has 13 residues. V shed 9 bases, J shed 10 bases, and the junction held 6 bases outside the gene matches. CDR3 protein: CARGLAGAREQFI. CDR3 in DNA: TGCGCCAGAGGACTAGCGGGAGCAAGGGAGCAGTTCATC.

This clonotype was counted only a few times. J is TRBJ2-7 and V is TRBV29-1, with 9 bases identical to TRBD1. Germline-derived CDR1 and CDR2 are SQVTM and ANQGSEA. J was trimmed by 0 bases and V by 5 bases; bases with no gene match: 5. The CDR3 is 14 amino acids. CDR3 in amino acids: CSVIDRGNSYEQYF. The CDR3 nucleotides are TGCAGCGTTATCGACAGGGGGAACTCCTACGAGCAGTACTTC.

As regards this clonotype: One end of the junction does not line up with germline, which may come from a read error. The chain employs TRBV30 and TRBJ1-4, with D tentatively TRBD1 (5 bases). The CDR3 has 14 residues. The germline gives CDR1 GTSNPN, CDR2 SVGIG (reference sequence). The CDR3 DNA reads TGTCCCTGGAATCGCTCCGGGGCCGGGGAAAAACTGTTTTTT. Translation gives CPWNRSGAGEKLFF. Together with reference TRBV30 and TRBJ1-4, the CDR3 gives the full variable domain: SQTIHQWPATLVQPVGSPLSLECTVEGTSNPNLYWYRQAAGRGLQLLFYSVGIGQISSEVPQNLSASRPQDRQFILSSKKLLLSDSGFYLCPWNRSGAGEKLFFGSGTQLSVL.

Concerning this clonotype: Mismatch with germline at one junction end may stem from a read error. This chain connects TRBV6-1 to TRBJ2-3; 8 positions agree with TRBD2. The germline CDR1 and CDR2 sequences are MNHNS and SASEGT. This CDR3 contains 18 residues. DNA for the CDR3: TGTGTCAGCAGTGAAAGGGCTGGCAGCGGGAGAACGACAGATACGCAGTATTTT. It translates to CVSSERAGSGRTTDTQYF.

This clonotype was seen more than once but under ten times. CDR3 in amino acids: CAISESVGTDTQYF. In DNA form, the CDR3 reads TGTGCCATCAGTGAGTCGGTCGGCACAGATACGCAGTATTTT. The chain uses TRBV10-3 and TRBJ2-3; D is unclear. Germline CDR1 reads ENHRY; CDR2 reads SYGVKD. Trimming took 0 bases from V and 1 from J, leaving 5 bases between them. The CDR3 sequence is 14 residues long.

The rearrangement links TRBV6-5 to TRBJ2-5; 11 bases line up with TRBD2. Germline values: CDR1 MNHEY, CDR2 SVGAGI. This CDR3 region has 16 residues. With 6 bases clipped from V and 5 bases from J, the junction kept 11 bases outside the gene matches. CDR3: CASSRLLAGEGETQYF. The CDR3, as DNA: TGTGCCAGCAGCCGACTACTAGCGGGGGAGGGGGAGACCCAGTACTTC.

With regard to this clonotype: A clone one base away is much larger, so this may be a read error. Here the CDR3 omits its conserved ending phenylalanine or tryptophan, so a read error is the likely source. The chain couples TRBV4-2 to TRBJ2-2; 8 positions agree with TRBD2. CDR1 is LGHNA and CDR2 is YNFKEQ in the germline V gene. The length of the CDR3 is 15 residues. After removal of 4 bases from V and 1 base from J, the junction contained 2 bases not matched to a gene. The CDR3 protein is CASSPGLGNTGELFL. The DNA of the CDR3 is TGTGCCAGCAGCCCGGGACTAGGGAACACCGGGGAGCTGTTTCTT.

The V gene is TRBV5-1, the J gene TRBJ2-1; D might be TRBD2 (5 bases). Trimming took off 1 base at V and 7 bases at J, with 12 bases between the two ends. The CDR3 is 14 amino acids. The germline CDR1 and CDR2 sequences are SGHRS and YFSETQ. The CDR3 here is CASSLSAGKNEQFF. The CDR3, as DNA: TGCGCCAGCAGCTTGTCGGCGGGCAAGAATGAGCAGTTCTTC.

This chain links TRBV11-2 with TRBJ1-6; D is uncertain. CDR1 and CDR2 (germline): SGHAT, FQNNGV. Trimming cost V 6 bases and J 0 bases, with 12 bases left between them. CDR3 length equals 16 residues. This chain's CDR3 is CASSLLTLSYNSPLHF. CDR3 DNA: TGTGCCAGCAGTTTATTGACCCTCTCCTATAATTCACCCCTCCACTTT.

The V and J genes are TRBV6-5 and TRBJ2-1; TRBD2 aligns across 10 bases. The CDR3 has 15 amino acids. V trimming: 5 bases; J trimming: 2 bases; junction bases outside the gene matches: 3. In germline, CDR1 is MNHEY, CDR2 SVGAGI. The CDR3 sequence: CASSRAGGPYNEQFF. CDR3 nucleotides: TGTGCCAGCAGTAGAGCGGGAGGGCCCTACAATGAGCAGTTCTTC.

The chain uses TRBV4-1 and TRBJ2-1; D remains ambiguous. This CDR3 spans 12 amino acids. Germline assignment: CDR1 MGHRA and CDR2 YSYEKL. Deletions cut 0 bases from V and 8 bases from J, with 5 bases between. CDR3 region: CASSQEDHEQFF. CDR3 in DNA: TGCGCCAGCAGCCAAGAAGACCATGAGCAGTTCTTC.

Regarding this clonotype: At one end, the junction sequence differs from germline, possibly due to a read error. The CDR3 loop is CASSQDRAEPFF. As DNA, the CDR3 is TGTGCCAGCAGCCAAGACCGGGCTGAACCTTTCTTC. The V gene is TRBV14, the J gene TRBJ1-1; no definite D call. This CDR3 has 12 residues. Germline V CDR1 and CDR2: SGHDN, FVKESK.

As regards this clonotype: The conserved final phenylalanine or tryptophan is absent from the CDR3, which likely points to a read error. V gene TRBV4-2 combines with J gene TRBJ1-5; the match to TRBD1 covers 7 bases. The CDR3 is 15 residues long. Unmatched junction bases numbered 5, after V lost 4 bases and J lost 2 bases. The germline V gene encodes CDR1 LGHNA and CDR2 YNFKEQ. The CDR3 DNA follows: TGTGCCAGCAGCCTAGATGGGACAGGCAATCAGCCCCAGCATCTT. This translates into CASSLDGTGNQPQHL.

At least ten counts were recorded for this clonotype. The chain employs TRBV11-2 and TRBJ2-5, with TRBD2 matching 11 bases. V lost 5 bases to trimming and J lost 2 bases; unmatched junction nucleotides: 4. Germline CDR1 and CDR2: SGHAT and FQNNGV. This CDR3 is 15 amino acids long. The CDR3 loop reads CASSPGLAAQETQYF. The CDR3 region has the DNA TGTGCCAGCAGCCCGGGACTAGCGGCACAAGAGACCCAGTACTTC. The full variable domain, with the rest looked up from reference TRBV11-2 and TRBJ2-5, is EAGVAQSPRYKIIEKRQSVAFWCNPISGHATLYWYQQILGQGPKLLIQFQNNGVVDDSQLPKDRFSAERLKGVDSTLKIQPAKLEDSAVYLCASSPGLAAQETQYFGPGTRLLVL.

The table lists this clonotype with many counts. The CDR3 DNA sequence: TGTGCCAGCAGCTTAGATCGTGGCGGGGCGGGCCAGTACTTC. Translated, it gives CASSLDRGGAGQYF. The V gene is TRBV11-2, the J gene TRBJ2-7; a possible D gene is TRBD2 (6 bases). CDR1 is SGHAT and CDR2 is FQNNGV in the germline V gene. The CDR3 is 14 amino acids. Trimming took off 0 bases at V and 10 bases at J, with 16 bases between the two ends.

The chain is built from TRBV6-1 and TRBJ2-3; 11 nucleotides align to TRBD2. CDR1 MNHNS and CDR2 SASEGT come from the germline V gene. The CDR3 consists of 15 residues. V trimming: 5 bases; J trimming: 5 bases; junction bases outside the gene matches: 6. Here the CDR3 reads CASSSLAGGVDTQYF. The CDR3 DNA sequence: TGTGCCAGCAGTTCCTTAGCGGGGGGGGTAGATACGCAGTATTTT.

This clonotype showed up just a few times. The chain carries TRBV28 and TRBJ2-7; 8 bases match TRBD1. This CDR3 contains 15 residues. In germline, CDR1 is MDHEN, CDR2 SYDVKM. With V trimmed by 5 bases and J by 3 bases, 9 bases remained unmatched. The CDR3 loop reads CASSGRGPLIYEQYF. For the CDR3, the DNA is TGTGCCAGCAGTGGCAGGGGGCCCTTGATCTACGAGCAGTACTTC.

This clonotype was observed a single time. This chain connects TRBV5-4 to TRBJ2-1, with TRBD2 identical over 9 bases. Germline CDR1 SGHNT, CDR2 YYREEE (reference sequence). The CDR3 length is 16 residues. The V gene end was trimmed by 0 bases and the J gene end by 9 bases; junction bases not matched to a gene: 10. The DNA of the CDR3 is TGTGCCAGCAGCTTGGGTGCTAGCGGGATGGCCTTTGAGCAGTTCTTC. It codes for CASSLGASGMAFEQFF.

The rearrangement joins TRBV6-1 to TRBJ2-7, with unresolved D. The V and J ends lost 3 bases and 2 bases respectively, with 5 bases between them. Germline V lookup: CDR1 MNHNS, CDR2 SASEGT. The CDR3 is 12 residues long. Here the CDR3 reads CASSDGPYEQYF. DNA for the CDR3: TGTGCCAGCAGTGACGGCCCCTACGAGCAGTACTTC.

This clonotype showed up just a few times. The V gene is TRBV29-1, the J gene TRBJ2-3; D may be TRBD1 (6 bases). The CDR3 sequence is 14 residues long. The germline V gene has CDR1 SQVTM and CDR2 ANQGSEA. V gave up 0 bases and J gave up 6 bases, with 13 bases separating them. CDR3 residues: CSVEDPAGVDTQYF. CDR3 nucleotides: TGCAGCGTTGAAGATCCCGCAGGGGTCGATACGCAGTATTTT.

This clonotype showed up just a few times. This chain links TRBV7-9 with TRBJ2-3; D tentatively fits TRBD1 or TRBD2 (5 bases each). The CDR3 covers 14 residues. With 9 bases removed from V and 1 base from J, the gap between germline ends came to 14 bases. Germline lookup yields CDR1 SEHNR and CDR2 FQNEAQ (reference sequence). CDR3 bases: TGTGCCAGTACCATGACAGCGGGCACAGATACGCAGTATTTT. Protein sequence: CASTMTAGTDTQYF.

V gene TRBV6-2 or TRBV6-3 combines with J gene TRBJ2-1, with TRBD2 matching 11 bases. This CDR3 region has 15 residues. The V gene end was trimmed by 2 bases and the J gene end by 8 bases; junction bases not matched to a gene: 5. The V gene's germline CDR1 is MNHEY and CDR2 SVGEGT. The CDR3 here is CASSYPTSGTDEQFF. Here the CDR3 DNA reads TGTGCCAGCAGTTACCCGACTAGCGGGACGGATGAGCAGTTCTTC.

This clonotype was observed a handful of times. This sequence may be a read error, since a much larger clone differs from it by one base. The chain's CDR3 is CASSLAHGGEAFF. Here the CDR3 DNA reads TGTGCCAGCAGCTTAGCCCACGGGGGTGAAGCTTTCTTT. The V and J genes are TRBV11-2 and TRBJ1-1; TRBD1 might be the D (5 bases). This CDR3 comprises 13 residues. Germline CDR1 is SGHAT and CDR2 is FQNNGV. With 1 base removed from V and 7 bases from J, the gap between germline ends came to 10 bases. Full variable domain (outside the CDR3, taken from reference TRBV11-2 and TRBJ1-1): EAGVAQSPRYKIIEKRQSVAFWCNPISGHATLYWYQQILGQGPKLLIQFQNNGVVDDSQLPKDRFSAERLKGVDSTLKIQPAKLEDSAVYLCASSLAHGGEAFFGQGTRLTVV.

The CDR3 is CASSRRGGQGADPPEKLFF. CDR3 coding DNA: TGCGCCAGCAGCCGGCGGGGGGGACAGGGGGCCGACCCTCCTGAAAAACTGTTTTTT. This chain uses TRBV4-1 with TRBJ1-4; 12 nucleotides line up with TRBD1. V gave up 4 bases and J gave up 7 bases; unmatched junction bases: 16. This CDR3 is built from 19 residues. The V gene's germline CDR1 is MGHRA and CDR2 YSYEKL.

The chain carries TRBV10-2 and TRBJ1-4; D is uncertain. This CDR3 is built from 13 residues. Trimming removed 3 bases at V and 2 bases at J, with 4 bases between. Germline lookup yields CDR1 WSHSY and CDR2 SAAADI. The CDR3 DNA reads TGCGCCAGCAGTGAACAGACTAATGAAAAACTGTTTTTT. Translation: CASSEQTNEKLFF.